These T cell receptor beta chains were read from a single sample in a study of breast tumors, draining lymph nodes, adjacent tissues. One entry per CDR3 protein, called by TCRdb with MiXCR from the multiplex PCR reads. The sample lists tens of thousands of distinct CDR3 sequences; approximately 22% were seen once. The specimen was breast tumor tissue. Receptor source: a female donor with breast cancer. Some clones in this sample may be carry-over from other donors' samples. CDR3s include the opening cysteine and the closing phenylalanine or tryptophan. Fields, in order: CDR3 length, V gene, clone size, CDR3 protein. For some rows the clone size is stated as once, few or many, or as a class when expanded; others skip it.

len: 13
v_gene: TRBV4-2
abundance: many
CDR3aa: CASSQAVRDTQYF

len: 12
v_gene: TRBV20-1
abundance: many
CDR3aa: CSARLASYEQYF

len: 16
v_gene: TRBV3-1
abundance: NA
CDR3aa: CASSAPRGLGQETQYF

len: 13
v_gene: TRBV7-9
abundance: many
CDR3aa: CASSRAGAYEQYF

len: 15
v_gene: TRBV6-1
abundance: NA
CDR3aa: CASSEGQGAFEKLFF

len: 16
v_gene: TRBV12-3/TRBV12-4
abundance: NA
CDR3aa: CASSLTASGAFHEQYF

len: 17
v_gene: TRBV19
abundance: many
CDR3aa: CASSDGARPGSNSPLHF

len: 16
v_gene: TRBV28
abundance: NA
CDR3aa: CASSSSGTGAKNIQYF

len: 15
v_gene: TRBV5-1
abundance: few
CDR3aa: CASSFGTSGTGELFF

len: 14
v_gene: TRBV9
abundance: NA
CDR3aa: CASSGPQGTGELFF

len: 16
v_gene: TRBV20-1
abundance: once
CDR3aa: CSANPESTTGRETQYF

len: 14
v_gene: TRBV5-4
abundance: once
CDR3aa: CASSTGQGMAEAFF

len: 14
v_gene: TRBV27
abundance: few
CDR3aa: CASSLRPGPDTQYF

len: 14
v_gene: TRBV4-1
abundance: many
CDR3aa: CASSQGSEYYGYTF

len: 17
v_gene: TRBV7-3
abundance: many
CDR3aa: CASSLVGSGGNTDTQYF

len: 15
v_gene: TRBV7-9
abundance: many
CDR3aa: CASSLDGRAINEQFF

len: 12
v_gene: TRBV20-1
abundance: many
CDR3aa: CSASRDFYGYTF

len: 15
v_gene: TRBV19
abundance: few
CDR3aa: CASSAGRSSTDTQYF

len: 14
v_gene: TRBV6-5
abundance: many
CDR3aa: CASSLGQWGYEQYF

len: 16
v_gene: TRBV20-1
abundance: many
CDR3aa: CSARPLAGGGADTQYF

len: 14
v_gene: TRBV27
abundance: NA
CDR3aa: CASSPGNSENTIYF

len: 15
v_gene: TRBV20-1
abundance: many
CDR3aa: CSARPPGGSGYEQYF

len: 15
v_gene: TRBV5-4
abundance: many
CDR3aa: CASSPTGTNNSPLHF

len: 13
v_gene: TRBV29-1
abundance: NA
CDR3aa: CSVVWLANYGYTF

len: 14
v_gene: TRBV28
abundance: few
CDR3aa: CASSSPQGGTPLHF

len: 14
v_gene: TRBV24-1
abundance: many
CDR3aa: CATGDQQGRNEQFF

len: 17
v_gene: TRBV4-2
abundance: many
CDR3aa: CASSHGATAGVGETQYF

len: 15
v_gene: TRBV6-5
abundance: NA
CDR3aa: CASSYMGLNTDTQYF

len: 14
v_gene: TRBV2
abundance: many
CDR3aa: CASNGAGGSNEQFF

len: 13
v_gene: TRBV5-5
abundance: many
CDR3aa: CASSEAGVVEQYF

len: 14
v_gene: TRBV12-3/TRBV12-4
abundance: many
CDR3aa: CASSMGTGAYEQYF

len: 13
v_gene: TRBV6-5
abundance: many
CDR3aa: CASSYHSTDTQYF

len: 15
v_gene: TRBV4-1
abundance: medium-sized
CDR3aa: CASSPGTVNNSPLHF

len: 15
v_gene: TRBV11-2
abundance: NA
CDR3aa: CASSLSNSPYNEQFF

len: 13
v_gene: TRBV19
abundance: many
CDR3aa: CASSIGANQPQHF

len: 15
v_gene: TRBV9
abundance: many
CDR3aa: CASSGGQGGHYEQFF

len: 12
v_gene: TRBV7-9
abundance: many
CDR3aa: CASSLLLNHITF

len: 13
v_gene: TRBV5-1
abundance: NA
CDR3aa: CASRWDRGYEQYF

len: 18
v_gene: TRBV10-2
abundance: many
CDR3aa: CASSALPSGDFDADTQYF

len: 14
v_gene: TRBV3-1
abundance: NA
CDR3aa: CASSQIGGMNIQYF

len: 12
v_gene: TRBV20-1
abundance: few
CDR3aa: CSAVIWNTEAFF

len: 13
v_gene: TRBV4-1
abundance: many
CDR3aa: CASSQEGFYGYTF

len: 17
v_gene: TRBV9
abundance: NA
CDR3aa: CASSVWLTSGRKYEQYF

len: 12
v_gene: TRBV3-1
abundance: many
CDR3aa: CASSQAVYGYTF

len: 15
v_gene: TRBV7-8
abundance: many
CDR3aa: CASSTGTGRTGELFF

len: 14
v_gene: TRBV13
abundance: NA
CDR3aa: CASTNKYSGNTIYF

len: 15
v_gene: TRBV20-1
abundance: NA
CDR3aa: CSARGLSGDTYERYF

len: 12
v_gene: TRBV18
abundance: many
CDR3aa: CASSAASYEQYF

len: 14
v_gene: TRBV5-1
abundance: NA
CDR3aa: CASSYDRGDTEAFF

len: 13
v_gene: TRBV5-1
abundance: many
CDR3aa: CASSSDSYNEQFF

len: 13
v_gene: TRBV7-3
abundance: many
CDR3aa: CASSPDPTGQKFF

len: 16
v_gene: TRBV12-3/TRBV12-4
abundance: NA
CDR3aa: CASSLGLAGWATEQFF

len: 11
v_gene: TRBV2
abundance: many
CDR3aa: CASTFDRAQFF

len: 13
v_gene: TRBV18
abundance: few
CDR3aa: CASSPSSNNEQFF

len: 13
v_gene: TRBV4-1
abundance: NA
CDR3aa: CASSRGGSYEQYF